These 14 T cell receptor beta chains were sequenced from one sample in a study of T-cell reconstitution after alpha-beta-depleted transplantation in children. Preparation of the TCRbeta library involved a method that used unique molecular identifiers. TCRdb fed the PCR reads into MiXCR, producing one record per CDR3 protein. The sample includes hundreds of thousands of distinct CDR3 sequences, 16% of them seen just once. This material consisted of PBMCs from the stem cell graft donor, taken from the stem cell graft. The source of these receptors is a human donor who donated a stem cell graft to a child with acute myeloid leukemia.

This clonotype was seen only a few times. This rearrangement joins TRBV12-3 or TRBV12-4 to TRBJ2-7; maybe TRBD2 (6 bases). V lost 3 bases, J lost 2 bases, and 11 bases lay in between. CDR3 length: 14 residues. In DNA form, the CDR3 reads TGTGCCAGCAGTTTGGAGGGGACGGCCTACGAGCAGTACTTC. This gives the protein CASSLEGTAYEQYF.

The table lists this clonotype with a count of one. The chain has TRBV7-9 and TRBJ1-5; a possible D gene is TRBD1 (6 bases). There are 14 residues in the CDR3. From germline, CDR1 is SEHNR and CDR2 FQNEAQ (reference sequence). The V and J ends lost 1 base and 7 bases respectively, with 11 bases between them. CDR3 in amino acids: CASSLGGARQPQHF. The DNA for the CDR3 is TGTGCCAGCAGCTTAGGGGGGGCGCGACAGCCCCAGCATTTT.

The chain combines TRBV12-3 or TRBV12-4 with TRBJ1-2; possibly TRBD1 for D (6 bases). This CDR3 is 13 amino acids long. V was shortened by 0 bases and J by 7 bases, with 9 bases between the two germline ends. As DNA, the CDR3 is TGTGCCAGCAGTTTAGCGGGGGCTGGTGGCTACACCTTC. Its protein is CASSLAGAGGYTF.

The chain employs TRBV6-1 and TRBJ2-5; the match to TRBD1 covers 9 bases. The CDR3 extends over 14 amino acids. The V segment lost 6 bases and the J segment 10 bases; nucleotides outside the gene matches: 12. Germline V gene sequence: CDR1 MNHNS, CDR2 SASEGT. The CDR3 here is CASSPIDRGIDQYF. The CDR3 DNA follows: TGTGCCAGCAGCCCGATCGACAGGGGGATTGACCAGTACTTC.

V is TRBV4-1 and J is TRBJ2-3; D assignment may be TRBD1 or TRBD2 (6 bases each). The CDR3 has 15 amino acids. From germline, CDR1 is MGHRA and CDR2 YSYEKL. V lost 3 bases, J lost 1 base, and 11 bases lay in between. The CDR3 coding sequence is TGCGCCAGCAGCCACGGAAGGGGGGGCACAGATACGCAGTATTTT. It specifies CASSHGRGGTDTQYF.

This clonotype was observed a handful of times. The gene calls are TRBV4-3 and TRBJ1-2, with 10 bases matching TRBD1. Germline trimming cut 4 bases from V and 3 bases from J; bases unmatched to any gene: 5. CDR1 and CDR2 from the germline V gene are LGHNA and YSLEER. This CDR3 has 15 amino acids. CDR3 residues: CASSPVGQGDYGYTF. The CDR3 DNA is TGCGCCAGCAGCCCCGTAGGACAGGGGGACTATGGCTACACCTTC.

This clonotype was seen more than once but under ten times. The chain is built from TRBV18 and TRBJ2-3; D uncertain. V lost 3 bases and J 6 bases, leaving 10 bases between the germline ends. Germline V gene data show CDR1 as KGHSH and CDR2 as LQKENI. This CDR3 is built from 13 residues. CDR3 sequence (DNA): TGTGCCAGCTCACCGGCAGGCAGGGATACGCAGTATTTT. It specifies CASSPAGRDTQYF.

In its sample, this clonotype was seen many times. The chain is built from TRBV6-4 and TRBJ2-3; 8 bases are shared with TRBD2. The CDR3 is 14 residues long. J lost 1 base, V lost 6 bases, and 3 bases had no gene match. In germline, CDR1 is MRHNA, CDR2 SNTAGT. CDR3 coding DNA: TGTGCCAGCAGCCGGGGGGGAGGCACAGATACGCAGTATTTT. Its translation is CASSRGGGTDTQYF.

This clonotype was counted at least ten times. The chain combines TRBV20-1 with TRBJ2-5, with TRBD1 as a possible D gene (5 bases). V gave up 0 bases and J gave up 2 bases, with 10 bases separating them. Looked up from germline, CDR1 is DFQATT and CDR2 is SNEGSKA (reference sequence). The CDR3 extends over 14 amino acids. The CDR3 loop reads CSAREKRGQETQYF. As DNA, the CDR3 is TGCAGTGCTAGAGAAAAAAGGGGACAAGAGACCCAGTACTTC.

The rearrangement joins TRBV10-3 to TRBJ2-3, with TRBD1 matching 7 bases. There are 13 residues in the CDR3. J was trimmed by 4 bases and V by 7 bases; bases with no gene match: 5. Germline V gene data show CDR1 as ENHRY and CDR2 as SYGVKD. In DNA, the CDR3 is TGTGCCATCACTAACCAGGGGGCAGATACGCAGTATTTT. This encodes CAITNQGADTQYF.

This clonotype was observed at least ten times. As DNA, the CDR3 is TGCAGTGCTAGTTCCATTGATAAAGGGGTTAACACTGAAGCTTTCTTT. Its protein is CSASSIDKGVNTEAFF. The chain is built from TRBV20-1 and TRBJ1-1; D perhaps matches TRBD1 (5 bases). V was cut by 3 bases and J by 2 bases, with 19 bases left in between. Germline V CDR1 and CDR2: DFQATT, SNEGSKA (reference sequence). This CDR3 has 16 residues.

This clonotype was observed many times. The V and J genes are TRBV20-1 and TRBJ2-5; D might be TRBD2 (6 bases). This CDR3 has 15 amino acids. Germline values: CDR1 DFQATT, CDR2 SNEGSKA (reference sequence). Trimming pared 5 bases from V and 1 base from J, leaving 17 bases between. Here the CDR3 reads CSAPPTGGAQETQYF. DNA for the CDR3: TGCAGTGCTCCTCCGACTGGCGGGGCCCAAGAGACCCAGTACTTC.

This clonotype was observed at least ten times. The chain recombines TRBV20-1 with TRBJ1-1; D unresolved. CDR3 length equals 10 residues. CDR1 is DFQATT, CDR2 SNEGSKA, per germline (reference sequence). V dropped 6 bases and J dropped 8 bases, with 10 bases sitting between them. CDR3 coding DNA: TGCAGTGCCTTCCTAGGGGAAGCTTTCTTT. Translation gives CSAFLGEAFF.

This clonotype was detected ten times or more. The gene calls are TRBV20-1 and TRBJ2-7, with 11 bases that match TRBD2. The V gene's germline CDR1 is DFQATT and CDR2 SNEGSKA (reference sequence). This CDR3 spans 15 amino acids. V lost 0 bases and J lost 4; bases outside the gene matches: 5. CDR3 sequence: CSARDLAGGRYEQYF. The DNA of the CDR3 is TGCAGTGCTAGAGATCTAGCGGGGGGACGATACGAGCAGTACTTC.